This section outlines one T cell receptor beta chain sequence together with its context. What it binds is unknown. During its preparation, the TCRbeta library received unique molecular identifiers. Using its own MiXCR run on the PCR reads, TCRdb lists one record per CDR3 protein. Here the sample spans 200,000 to 300,000 distinct CDR3 sequences, 20% to 30% being singletons. The CDR3 length is 13 residues. CDR1 is SGHRS and CDR2 is YFSETQ in the germline V gene. The V and J ends lost 1 base and 7 bases respectively, with 11 bases between them. The record originates from a study of T-cell reconstitution after alpha-beta-depleted transplantation in children. Study-level points and caveats: Expanded clones from the graft, numbering several hundred, reportedly supplied alpha-beta T cells about two months after transplant.

The source of this sequence is a female patient aged 2-15 years who had a stem cell transplant for congenital amegakaryocytic thrombocytopenia, so the T cells may come from the graft donor. The sequences come from PBMCs, mostly from graft donor cells, collected 360 days after TCRalphabeta/CD19-depleted stem cell transplant. The chain couples TRBV5-1 to TRBJ1-1; D gene uncertain. The CDR3 sequence is CASSLYTQYEAFF. Here the CDR3 DNA reads TGCGCCAGCAGCTTGTACACTCAGTATGAAGCTTTCTTT. Filled out from reference TRBV5-1 and TRBJ1-1, the complete variable domain reads KAGVTQTPRYLIKTRGQQVTLSCSPISGHRSVSWYQQTPGQGLQFLFEYFSETQRNKGNFPGRFSGRQFSNSRSEMNVSTLELGDSALYLCASSLYTQYEAFFGQGTRLTVV.